These T cell receptor beta chains were read from a single sample in a study of response to subunit inactivated influenza vaccine. One entry per CDR3 protein, called by TCRdb with MiXCR from the RT-PCR reads. The table shows about 700,000 distinct CDR3 sequences, with less than 15% occurring only once. The sequences come from PBMCs from blood, collected roughly 15 days before vaccination. All receptors derive from a man aged 45-65 years who received an inactivated influenza vaccine. The CDR3 runs from the conserved cysteine through the conserved F or W. The D gene is left open where the match is weak. Clone size is stated in some rows and not others, as once, few, many or a class when expanded.

size	D	V	J	DNA	CDR3
few	TRBD1	TRBV6-1	TRBJ1-1	TGTGCCAGCAGCCAAGGGAGGACAGGGAAAAAGCGAGCTTTCTTT	CASSQGRTGKKRAFF
NA	TRBD2	TRBV27	TRBJ2-1	TGTGCCAGCAGTACAGGGACTAGCGGCCTCAATGAGCAGTTCTTC	CASSTGTSGLNEQFF
few	NA	TRBV12-3/TRBV12-4	TRBJ1-5	TGTGCCAGCAAGGGACCGACCAATCAGCCCCAGCATTTT	CASKGPTNQPQHF
NA	TRBD1	TRBV4-3	TRBJ2-3	TGCGCCAGCAGCCACAACAGGGGTAGCACAGATACGCAGTATTTT	CASSHNRGSTDTQYF
NA	NA	TRBV20-1	TRBJ2-1	TGCAGTGCACGTGGGGACAAAGTTGGCAATGAGCAGTTCTTC	CSARGDKVGNEQFF
few	TRBD1	TRBV19	TRBJ1-1	TGTGCCAGTAGTAATCCTGGACAGGGCGACGCTGAAGCTTTCTTT	CASSNPGQGDAEAFF
NA	NA	TRBV7-3	TRBJ2-3	TGTGCCAGCAGCGACGGACTCAGCACAGATACGCAGTATTTT	CASSDGLSTDTQYF
NA	NA	TRBV3-1	TRBJ2-3	TGTGCCAGCAGCCAGTTGAGGAATCGGGGAGATACGCAGTATTTT	CASSQLRNRGDTQYF
few	TRBD2	TRBV28	TRBJ2-3	TGTGCCAGCAGTTTATTGACTAGCGGGAGCTCCTCCGATACGCAGTATTTT	CASSLLTSGSSSDTQYF
NA	NA	TRBV6-5	TRBJ1-1	TGTGCCAGCAGTTACTCGGTCTGGGGGCGGACTGAAGCTTTCTTT	CASSYSVWGRTEAFF
NA	NA	TRBV28	TRBJ1-3	TGTGCCAGCAGTTTATTTTCGGGGGGGAGCCGCTCTGGAAACACCATATATTTT	CASSLFSGGSRSGNTIYF
NA	TRBD2	TRBV23-1	TRBJ2-6	TGCGCCAGCAGTCAATCGAGGACTAGCGGGCCGCACTCTGGGGCCAACGTCCTGACTTTC	CASSQSRTSGPHSGANVLTF
many	NA	TRBV24-1	TRBJ2-7	TGTGCCACCAGTGAGGGGGGCACTTACGAGCAGTACTTC	CATSEGGTYEQYF
few	TRBD2	TRBV4-3	TRBJ2-1	TGCGCCAGCAGCCTCCACACACCGGGACTACTAGCAAACAATGAGCAGTTCTTC	CASSLHTPGLLANNEQFF
many	TRBD1	TRBV12-3/TRBV12-4	TRBJ1-2	TGTGCCAGCAGTGCCCGGACAGGGCTGGGCGGCTACACCTTC	CASSARTGLGGYTF
NA	NA	TRBV7-9	TRBJ2-3	TGTGCCAGCAGCCCTCAAGTTGGAGCGGCTAGCACAGATACGCAGTATTTT	CASSPQVGAASTDTQYF
NA	TRBD1	TRBV4-2	TRBJ2-1	TGTGCCAGCAGCCAGGAAGACAGGGCGCTTATCGATGAGCAGTTCTTC	CASSQEDRALIDEQFF
few	TRBD2	TRBV5-1	TRBJ2-5	TGCGCCAGCAGACTTTCCCGTATAGCGGGGCTCCAAGAGACCCAGTACTTC	CASRLSRIAGLQETQYF
many	NA	TRBV7-9	TRBJ2-7	TGTGCCAGCAGCTCCCTGGTGTACGAGCAGTACTTC	CASSSLVYEQYF
many	NA	TRBV6-2/TRBV6-3	TRBJ2-5	TGTGCCAGCAGTTACCCATCCAGAGAATTGGCCGAGACCCAGTACTTC	CASSYPSRELAETQYF
NA	NA	TRBV5-1	TRBJ1-6	TGCGCCAGCAGCTTGGGGCCCAGGAGCACGTGGTCACCCCTCCACTTT	CASSLGPRSTWSPLHF
NA	NA	TRBV20-1	TRBJ2-5	TGCAGTGCTAGCGGAGCCTGGGAGACCCAGTACTTC	CSASGAWETQYF
NA	NA	TRBV11-2	TRBJ2-2	TGTGCCAGCAGCTTAGTTCCCGTGTCGGGGAGTAAGACCGGGGAGCTGTTTTTT	CASSLVPVSGSKTGELFF
NA	NA	TRBV12-3/TRBV12-4	TRBJ2-5	TGTGCCAGCAGCCTCGACGGACCGGAGCCCCAGTACTTC	CASSLDGPEPQYF
NA	NA	TRBV6-5	TRBJ1-5	TGTGCCAGCAGTTACTCTGGCGGGATAGGGAATCAGCCCCAGCATTTT	CASSYSGGIGNQPQHF
NA	TRBD1	TRBV10-3	TRBJ2-1	TGTGCCATCAGTGAAATAGGGACAGGAGGAAATGAGCAGTTCTTC	CAISEIGTGGNEQFF
many	TRBD1	TRBV18	TRBJ2-2	TGTGCCAGCTCACCTTCAGGGGGCACCGGGGAGCTGTTTTTT	CASSPSGGTGELFF
NA	NA	TRBV20-1	TRBJ2-3	TGCAGTGCTAGAGATTCCTGGGGGCGATTGGGCACAGATACGCAGTATTTT	CSARDSWGRLGTDTQYF
NA	NA	TRBV19	TRBJ2-2	TGTGCCAGTAGTATGTACAGGGACACCGGGGAGCTGTTTTTT	CASSMYRDTGELFF
few	TRBD2	TRBV20-1	TRBJ2-7	TGCAGTGTTAAAGGGACTAGCGGCTACGAGCAGTACTTC	CSVKGTSGYEQYF
NA	NA	TRBV6-1	TRBJ1-2	TGTGCCAGCAGGCCTAACGTGGGGATAGGTGGCTACACCTTC	CASRPNVGIGGYTF
NA	TRBD2	TRBV20-1	TRBJ2-3	TGCAGTGCTAGAGATATTTTAGCGGGAGTAGATACGCAGTATTTT	CSARDILAGVDTQYF
NA	NA	TRBV15	TRBJ1-5	TGTGCCACCAGCCGGGGGATTTCAAGGGGCGCGAGCAATCAGCCCCAGCATTTT	CATSRGISRGASNQPQHF